The next 18 T cell receptor beta chains were all read from a single sample in a study of monozygotic twins with inflammatory bowel disease. TCRdb reprocessed the 5' RACE reads and reports one entry per CDR3 protein, with no DNA. The repertoire table contains about 380,000 distinct CDR3 sequences. What was sequenced was blood. The receptor source for this set is a human donor with ulcerative colitis or Crohn's disease, or a healthy co-twin of an affected twin (not recorded which).

This sequence joins TRBV7-2 and TRBJ1-2; TCRdb selects TRBD1, and the lack of DNA leaves this call unchecked. CDR3 length: 15 amino acids. The V gene's germline CDR1 is SGHTA and CDR2 FQGNSA. The CDR3 loop is CASSLAGQSSLFYTF.

V is TRBV9 and J is TRBJ1-6. The CDR3 has 16 residues. CDR1 and CDR2 from the germline V gene are SGDLS and YYNGEE. The CDR3 sequence: CASSAASSSYNSPLHF.

The rearrangement uses TRBV18 and TRBJ2-7; as DNA is missing, the TRBD2 call by TCRdb cannot be tested. The CDR3 has 15 residues. CDR1 and CDR2 from the germline V gene are KGHSH and LQKENI. CDR3: CASSRRTSDAYEQYF.

The rearrangement links TRBV4-3 to TRBJ2-7. Germline lookup yields CDR1 LGHNA and CDR2 YSLEER. CDR3 length: 15 amino acids. The CDR3: CASSQTDSSPYEQYF.

V is TRBV7-2 and J is TRBJ2-2; TCRdb's D call of TRBD2 is untestable without DNA. The CDR3 totals 16 residues. CDR1 and CDR2 (germline): SGHTA, FQGNSA. The CDR3 region is CASRPTGTSGTGELFF.

This chain joins TRBV28 and TRBJ1-4. CDR1 MDHEN and CDR2 SYDVKM come from the germline V gene. The CDR3 has 14 residues. This chain's CDR3 is CASSLPRTNEKLFF.

The chain employs TRBV7-7 and TRBJ1-4; as DNA is missing, the TRBD1 call by TCRdb cannot be tested. Germline V CDR1 and CDR2: SSHAT, FNYEAQ (reference sequence). This CDR3 has 17 residues. This CDR3 is CASSSGGREPINEKLFF. The full variable domain, its missing parts supplied by reference TRBV7-7 and TRBJ1-4, is GAGVSQSPRYKVTKRGQDVTLRCDPISSHATLYWYQQALGQGPEFLTYFNYEAQPDKSGLPSDRFSAERPEGSISTLTIQRTEQRDSAMYRCASSSGGREPINEKLFFGSGTQLSVL.

The V and J genes are TRBV5-1 and TRBJ2-7; TCRdb selects TRBD1, and the lack of DNA leaves this call unchecked. Germline CDR1 reads SGHRS; CDR2 reads YFSETQ. The CDR3 extends over 15 amino acids. The CDR3 is CASSLGGTVLYEQYF.

V is TRBV9 and J is TRBJ2-7. The CDR3 totals 14 residues. In germline, CDR1 is SGDLS, CDR2 YYNGEE. CDR3 region: CASSVTSGSYEQYF.

This sequence joins TRBV27 and TRBJ2-1; TCRdb reports TRBD2, a call that lacks DNA to check it against. There are 16 residues in the CDR3. CDR1 and CDR2 from the germline V gene are MNHEY and SMNVEV (reference sequence). The CDR3 is CASSPIGVAEAHEQFF.

This chain links TRBV6-2 or TRBV6-3 with TRBJ2-2. The CDR3 loop spans 15 amino acids. The germline V gene has CDR1 MNHEY and CDR2 SVGEGT. The CDR3 loop is CASSYSSGVTGELFF.

The chain employs TRBV6-2 or TRBV6-3 and TRBJ2-7; the TRBD2 assignment by TCRdb is unverifiable without DNA. Germline CDR1 reads MNHEY; CDR2 reads SVGEGT. This CDR3 is 13 amino acids long. CDR3: CASSYVQGGEQYF.

The chain couples TRBV20-1 to TRBJ2-7; TCRdb gives TRBD1 as the D gene, but with no DNA this cannot be confirmed. The CDR3 spans 14 residues. Germline lookup yields CDR1 DFQATT and CDR2 SNEGSKA (reference sequence). The CDR3 spells CSARGGTGSYEQYF.

The chain couples TRBV5-1 to TRBJ2-3; with no DNA, the TCRdb D assignment of TRBD2 cannot be verified. Germline V gene lookup returns CDR1 SGHRS and CDR2 YFSETQ. The CDR3 length is 16 residues. The CDR3: CASSPRLAGGVGTQYF.

The V call is TRBV2, the J call TRBJ2-7; TCRdb designates TRBD1, a call that cannot be tested without DNA. The CDR3 contains 15 residues. Germline-derived CDR1 and CDR2 are SNHLY and FYNNEI. Here the CDR3 reads CASSENREPSYEQYF.

The chain links TRBV20-1 to TRBJ2-2. CDR1 is DFQATT and CDR2 is SNEGSKA in the germline V gene (reference sequence). The CDR3 is 14 residues long. The CDR3 loop reads CSASYPTNTGELFF.

The chain joins TRBV5-1 to TRBJ2-7; no DNA is available, so the TRBD1 call from TCRdb remains unchecked. This CDR3 comprises 14 residues. Germline CDR1 SGHRS, CDR2 YFSETQ. The chain's CDR3 is CASSLAQGTYEQYF.

This rearrangement joins TRBV18 to TRBJ2-3; TCRdb designates TRBD1, a call that cannot be tested without DNA. Germline loops: CDR1 KGHSH, CDR2 LQKENI. This CDR3 region has 16 residues. The CDR3 region is CASSPRGTGSTDTHYF. Together with reference TRBV18 and TRBJ2-3, the CDR3 gives the full variable domain: NAGVMQNPRHLVRRRGQEARLRCSPMKGHSHVYWYRQLPEEGLKFMVYLQKENIIDESGMPKERFSAEFPKEGPSILRIQQVVRGDSAAYFCASSPRGTGSTDTHYFGPGTRLTVL.